These 20 T cell receptor beta chains were sequenced from one sample in a study of T cell clonality in common variable immunodeficiency (dated by TCRdb to the mid-2010s). Broader findings and caveats from the paper: Reportedly, TCRbeta sequences from CVID had fewer deletions and N-nucleotide insertions, and highly modified clones with 13 or more V deletions were absent from CVID.

The library was prepared using the immunoSEQ multiplex PCR assay. In TCRdb, the immuneACCESS table is reduced to in-frame sequences with V and J assigned. These tables do not hold every clone; where another copy was compared, an unresolved V gene accounts for under half, and the others remain unexplained. The sample has 15,000 to 20,000 clones on record, with no singletons. The ten largest clones represent 2.5% to 3% of the sample. No antigen is known for these receptors. The source material was peripheral blood mononuclear cells. The receptors shown here come from a human donor with common variable immunodeficiency.

Many counts were recorded for this clone. Sequencing ends 3 residues short of the CDR3 end; the germline J gene provides the rest. The chain links TRBV18 to TRBJ1-5, with 8 bases aligning to TRBD1. Trimming took 3 bases from V and 2 from J; bases not matched to a gene: 0. From germline, CDR1 is KGHSH and CDR2 LQKENI. The CDR3 loop spans 14 amino acids. The CDR3 loop reads CASSPTGGNQPQHF. The part of the CDR3 DNA that was read is TGTGCCAGCTCACCGACAGGGGGCAATCAGCCC.

Note on this clone: The CDR3 goes on 3 residues after the read ends, and that part is filled in from the germline J gene. The genes are TRBV11-3 and TRBJ2-3; a weak D match, TRBD2 (6 bases). The CDR3 spans 14 residues. Germline V lookup: CDR1 SGHNT, CDR2 YENEEA. Incomplete CDR3 DNA: TGTGCCAGCAGCCCTAGGGAAGGTGGGGGGACG. It specifies CASSPREGGGT. The full CDR3 sequence reads CASSPREGGGTQYF.

A note on this clone: Read coverage stops 3 residues before the CDR3 terminus; the germline J gene supplies the remainder. The chain links TRBV11-2 to TRBJ2-5; 8 nucleotides match TRBD1. J lost 4 bases, V lost 5 bases, and 6 bases had no gene match. CDR3 length equals 14 residues. Germline lookup yields CDR1 SGHAT and CDR2 FQNNGV. The CDR3 here is CASSPVTGGETQYF. CDR3 DNA (partial): TGTGCCAGCAGCCCAGTAACAGGGGGAGAGACC.

The sample holds many counts of this clone. The read is 3 residues too short to cover the CDR3 end, so that end is filled in from the germline J gene. The chain uses TRBV2 and TRBJ2-7; 7 bases agree with TRBD1. V dropped 7 bases and J dropped 6; count of bases not matched to a gene: 12. The germline CDR1 and CDR2 sequences are SNHLY and FYNNEI. The CDR3 is 14 amino acids. Incomplete CDR3 DNA: TGTGCCAGCACCAACAGGGGCTCCCTTCGCGAG. Translating it yields CASTNRGSLRE. The whole CDR3 sequence reads CASTNRGSLREQYF.

Comments on this clone: The read ends 3 residues before the CDR3 terminus; that terminus is restored from the germline J gene. The chain is built from TRBV30 and TRBJ1-5, with 7 bases fitting TRBD1. Germline values: CDR1 GTSNPN, CDR2 SVGIG (reference sequence). V was pared by 6 bases and J by 6 bases, with 5 bases of the junction left unmatched. The CDR3 runs to 12 residues. The DNA read from the CDR3 is TGTGCCTGTCAGGGGGAAGGTCAGCCC. It specifies CACQGEGQP. The entire CDR3 reads CACQGEGQPQHF.

This clone was seen many times. The observed sequence ends 3 residues before the CDR3 terminus, with the missing tail filled in from the germline J gene. This chain links TRBV20-1 with TRBJ2-2; 11 nucleotides line up with TRBD1. Germline V gene data show CDR1 as DFQATT and CDR2 as SNEGSKA (reference sequence). The CDR3 sequence is 18 residues long. V gave up 1 base and J gave up 6 bases; unmatched junction bases: 13. CDR3 in amino acids: CSARGTGTGGKYAGELFF. Partial CDR3 DNA: TGCAGTGCTAGAGGAACGGGGACAGGGGGAAAATATGCCGGGGAG.

Many counts were recorded for this clone. Read data end 3 residues before the CDR3 end; the end is taken from the germline J gene. The chain combines TRBV29-1 with TRBJ2-5; TRBD1 matches at 10 bases. Germline-derived CDR1 and CDR2 are SQVTM and ANQGSEA. The CDR3 covers 13 residues. Germline trimming cut 8 bases from V and 5 bases from J; bases unmatched to any gene: 8. This CDR3 is CSSKDRGPETQYF. CDR3 DNA, as far as it was read: TGCAGCTCCAAAGACAGGGGGCCCGAGACC.

This clone is medium-sized within its sample. The read halts 3 residues ahead of the CDR3 end, with the missing end drawn from the germline J gene. V and J are TRBV20-1 and TRBJ2-5, with D perhaps TRBD2 (6 bases). This CDR3 has 10 residues. The ends were cut back, 7 bases at V and 5 bases at J, with 8 bases in the middle. Germline V gene sequence: CDR1 DFQATT, CDR2 SNEGSKA (reference sequence). The CDR3 reads CSGGAETQYF. The CDR3 bases that were read are TGCAGTGGCGGGGCCGAGACC.

This clone is medium-sized within its sample. The DNA ends 3 residues before the CDR3 does, and the rest of the CDR3 is filled in from the germline J gene. This sequence joins TRBV5-6 and TRBJ1-1; D perhaps matches TRBD1 (6 bases). The CDR3 is 13 residues long. With 4 bases removed from V and 1 base from J, the gap between germline ends came to 8 bases. Germline CDR1 SGHDT, CDR2 YYEEEE. Partial CDR3 DNA: TGTGCCAGCAGCCGGGGACAGAACACTGAA. Protein sequence: CASSRGQNTE. The whole CDR3 protein is CASSRGQNTEAFF.

This clone has only a few counts. The DNA ends 3 residues before the CDR3 does, and the rest of the CDR3 is filled in from the germline J gene. The chain uses TRBV29-1 and TRBJ2-3; the D gene is possibly TRBD2 (6 bases). Trimming removed 4 bases at V and 1 base at J, with 12 bases between. Germline-derived CDR1 and CDR2 are SQVTM and ANQGSEA. The CDR3 has 14 residues. The part of the CDR3 DNA that was read is TGCAGCGTTGCGTGGGGGGATCGCACAGATACG. Protein: CSVAWGDRTDT. The whole CDR3 reads CSVAWGDRTDTQYF.

This clone has ten or more counts. The read ends 3 residues early relative to the CDR3; the germline J gene fills the gap. This chain joins TRBV7-2 and TRBJ2-3; 14 bases match TRBD2. This CDR3 region has 13 residues. Germline V gene lookup returns CDR1 SGHTA and CDR2 FQGNSA. The part of the CDR3 DNA that was read is TGTGCCAGCAGTGGACTAGCGGGGGGCCCG. This encodes CASSGLAGGP. The CDR3, in full, reads CASSGLAGGPQYF.

The sample holds many counts of this clone. The read ends 3 residues before the CDR3 terminus; that terminus is restored from the germline J gene. The rearrangement uses TRBV2 and TRBJ1-5; possibly TRBD1 for D (5 bases). This CDR3 contains 14 residues. Germline V gene data show CDR1 as SNHLY and CDR2 as FYNNEI. The V end was cut by 11 bases, the J end by 7 bases, with 21 bases between. The sequenced CDR3 bases are TGTGCCTCCCGAGGGGCAGGAACTGGGCAGCCC. Its translation: CASRGAGTGQP. The entire CDR3 sequence reads CASRGAGTGQPQHF.

This clone has ten or more counts. Here the CDR3 reads CAISSSGRQSYEQYF. CDR3 DNA, as far as it was read: TGTGCCATCAGCTCTAGCGGGAGGCAGTCCTACGAG. This chain links TRBV10-3 with TRBJ2-7, with 11 bases that match TRBD2. The sequence runs out 3 residues before the end of the CDR3; the remainder is reconstructed from the germline J gene. CDR3 length equals 15 residues. CDR1 is ENHRY, CDR2 SYGVKD, per germline. The V segment lost 6 bases and the J segment 1 base; nucleotides outside the gene matches: 5.

Many counts were recorded for this clone. The CDR3 extends 3 residues past the end of the read, so its final part is completed from the germline J gene. The V gene is TRBV18, the J gene TRBJ1-1; 11 bases map to TRBD1. J was trimmed by 4 bases and V by 3 bases; bases with no gene match: 7. The V gene's germline CDR1 is KGHSH and CDR2 LQKENI. The CDR3 is 16 residues long. The CDR3 bases that were read are TGTGCCAGCTCACCCTTAGGACAGGGGGCGGCCACTGAA. This codes for CASSPLGQGAATE. The CDR3 reads in full as CASSPLGQGAATEAFF.

This clone is medium-sized by share. The read halts 3 residues ahead of the CDR3 end, with the missing end drawn from the germline J gene. The chain combines TRBV7-9 with TRBJ1-2; D ambiguous. V lost 5 bases and J lost 1, with 11 bases in between. This CDR3 region has 14 residues. The germline CDR1 and CDR2 sequences are SEHNR and FQNEAQ (reference sequence). Incomplete CDR3 DNA: TGTGCCAGCAGCCGCGCAACCGGTAACTATGGC. The encoded protein is CASSRATGNYG. The CDR3, in full, reads CASSRATGNYGYTF.

This clone was recorded many times. The DNA ends 3 residues before the CDR3 does, and the rest of the CDR3 is filled in from the germline J gene. The chain links TRBV6-2 or TRBV6-3 to TRBJ1-1; 10 bases map to TRBD1. There are 13 residues in the CDR3. Germline V gives CDR1 MNHEY, CDR2 SVGEGT. The sequenced part of the CDR3 DNA is TGTGCCAGCAGGCAGGACAGGGGGAGAGGA. Protein sequence: CASRQDRGRG. The full CDR3 is CASRQDRGRGAFF.

In the case of this clone: The read terminates 3 residues before the CDR3 end, so the remaining end is supplied by the germline J gene. The chain uses TRBV7-6 and TRBJ2-5; TRBD2 aligns across 7 bases. The CDR3 is 14 residues long. From germline, CDR1 is SGHVS and CDR2 FNYEAQ. V was pared by 3 bases and J by 5 bases, with 6 bases of the junction left unmatched. This CDR3 reads CASSFAREMETQYF. The DNA read from the CDR3 is TGTGCCAGCAGCTTTGCGCGGGAGATGGAGACC.

There are many counts of this clone. The read halts 3 residues ahead of the CDR3 end, with the missing end drawn from the germline J gene. This sequence joins TRBV6-1 and TRBJ1-1; D might be TRBD1 (6 bases). Trimming stripped 1 base from V and 5 bases from J, with 20 bases between. Germline loops: CDR1 MNHNS, CDR2 SASEGT. This CDR3 region has 17 residues. Partial CDR3 DNA: TGTGCCAGCAGTGAAGAGGGGAACGGGGGGGCAAAAACTGAA. Its protein is CASSEEGNGGAKTE. In full, the CDR3 is CASSEEGNGGAKTEAFF.

This clone was seen ten or more times. The read ends 3 residues before the CDR3 terminus; that terminus is restored from the germline J gene. The J gene is TRBJ2-1, the V gene TRBV7-2; the D gene is possibly TRBD2 (6 bases). V shed 2 bases and J shed 7 bases, with 15 bases lying between them. Per the germline V gene, CDR1 is SGHTA and CDR2 is FQGNSA. The CDR3 contains 15 residues. Incomplete CDR3 DNA: TGTGCCAGCAGCTTATACCTCTATAGCGGTAATGAG. It yields the protein CASSLYLYSGNE. The complete CDR3 protein is CASSLYLYSGNEQFF.

In this sample, this clone turned up many times. Read sequence stops 3 residues before the CDR3 end, and the germline J gene provides the missing end. The gene calls are TRBV28 and TRBJ1-5; no clear D. This CDR3 contains 15 residues. Germline V gene sequence: CDR1 MDHEN, CDR2 SYDVKM. V lost 7 bases and J 2 bases, leaving 15 bases between the germline ends. The sequenced part of the CDR3 DNA is TGTGCCAGCACCCCGCGGGGTCTAGGCAATCAGCCC. It specifies CASTPRGLGNQP. The whole CDR3 sequence reads CASTPRGLGNQPQHF.